The 23 T cell receptor beta chains in this list originate from one sample, sequenced in a study of blood T cell repertoires in COVID-19. Sequencing was performed with immunoSEQ multiplex PCR; in TCRdb, only in-frame clones are kept and a portion is missing. The repertoire consists of about 200,000 clones, with roughly 82% occurring once and the leading ten covering about 5.5%. The material sequenced was PBMCs or T cells enriched from blood (not recorded which). The origin of the receptors is a woman in her sixties or seventies with acute COVID-19.

The chain links TRBV7-2 to TRBJ1-3; no definite D call. Germline lookup yields CDR1 SGHTA and CDR2 FQGNSA. The CDR3 contains 17 residues. Between the trimmed V and J ends, which lost 2 bases and 0 bases, there was a span of 14 bases. CDR3 residues: CASSLHYSSLSGNTIYF. CDR3 nucleotide sequence: TGTGCCAGCAGCTTACATTACAGCTCCCTCTCTGGAAACACCATATATTTT.

V gene TRBV6-5 combines with J gene TRBJ1-4; no clear D. Germline CDR1 MNHEY, CDR2 SVGAGI. The V gene lost 6 bases and the J gene lost 5 bases, with 13 bases spanning the gap. The CDR3 is made up of 14 amino acids. CDR3 protein: CASRTGVENEKLFF. CDR3 coding DNA: TGTGCCAGCAGAACCGGGGTGGAGAATGAAAAACTGTTTTTT.

The rearrangement uses TRBV7-2 and TRBJ2-7, with 8 bases matching TRBD1. CDR1 is SGHTA and CDR2 is FQGNSA in the germline V gene. The CDR3 is 14 amino acids. Germline trimming cut 1 base from V and 9 bases from J; bases unmatched to any gene: 8. The CDR3 spells CASSLGTGSDWQYF. CDR3 DNA sequence: TGTGCCAGCAGCTTAGGGACAGGGTCAGACTGGCAGTACTTC.

The chain links TRBV10-3 to TRBJ1-1, with D unclear. Germline CDR1 ENHRY, CDR2 SYGVKD. The V end lost 3 bases, the J end lost 8 bases, and 10 bases lay between the germline ends. CDR3 length: 12 amino acids. CDR3 sequence: CAISETRGEAFF. For the CDR3, the DNA is TGTGCCATCAGTGAAACAAGAGGGGAAGCTTTCTTT.

This clone was detected once. This sequence joins TRBV10-3 and TRBJ2-2; 7 nucleotides align to TRBD2. V lost 8 bases, J lost 1 base, and 7 bases stayed unmatched. CDR1 and CDR2 from the germline V gene are ENHRY and SYGVKD. The length of the CDR3 is 15 residues. CDR3 in amino acids: CAISPGLENTGELFF. The CDR3 bases are TGTGCCATCTCACCCGGACTAGAGAACACCGGGGAGCTGTTTTTT.

This chain joins TRBV12-3 or TRBV12-4 and TRBJ2-1, with TRBD1 identical over 10 bases. J was trimmed by 5 bases and V by 8 bases; bases with no gene match: 3. This CDR3 spans 13 amino acids. DNA for the CDR3: TGTGCCAGCGGGACAGGGGTGAACAATGAGCAGTTCTTC. The encoded protein is CASGTGVNNEQFF.

The chain links TRBV3-1 (or the pseudogene TRBV3-2) to TRBJ1-5; possible D gene TRBD1, 5 bases. The CDR3 has 17 amino acids. V was clipped by 0 bases and J by 2 bases, with 14 bases between them. The V gene's germline CDR1 is LGHDT and CDR2 YNNKEL (reference sequence). CDR3 nucleotide sequence: TGTGCCAGCAGCCAAGAAGTCTTGGGGGGTGGCAATCAGCCCCAGCATTTT. This sequence encodes CASSQEVLGGGNQPQHF.

The chain joins TRBV2 to TRBJ1-5, with D perhaps matching TRBD1 (6 bases). Germline CDR1 is SNHLY and CDR2 is FYNNEI. There are 16 residues in the CDR3. V gave up 6 bases and J gave up 3 bases, with 18 bases separating them. The CDR3 coding sequence is TGTGCCAGCAGCCTACAGGGTCCCCGGGCCAATCAGCCCCAGCATTTT. It codes for CASSLQGPRANQPQHF.

The chain is built from TRBV5-8 and TRBJ2-1; 10 bases fit TRBD2. With 0 bases clipped from V and 3 bases from J, the junction kept 12 bases outside the gene matches. The CDR3 extends over 19 amino acids. The germline CDR1 and CDR2 sequences are SGHTS and YDEGEE. The CDR3 DNA follows: TGTGCCAGCAGCTTGGCAGGAACTAGCGGGATAACTAGCTACAATGAGCAGTTCTTC. Its protein product is CASSLAGTSGITSYNEQFF.

The CDR3: CASSFYPAGGPETQYF. The CDR3 nucleotides read TGTGCCAGCAGCTTTTATCCAGCGGGAGGGCCGGAGACCCAGTACTTC. The chain has TRBV12-1 and TRBJ2-5; TRBD2 is the table's D call, not checked against the DNA. TRBV12-1 corresponds to a pseudogene. The CDR3 loop spans 16 amino acids.

The gene calls are TRBV4-3 and TRBJ1-3; 9 bases line up with TRBD1. This CDR3 contains 16 residues. The V gene's germline CDR1 is LGHNA and CDR2 YSLEER. The J segment lost 0 bases and the V segment lost 4 bases, leaving 4 bases of the junction unmatched. CDR3 bases: TGCGCCAGCAGCCTAGGGACAGGGAGCTCTGGAAACACCATATATTTT. Protein product: CASSLGTGSSGNTIYF.

The DNA of the CDR3 is TGTGCCAGCAACGCCCGACTAGCCCCTCGCCAAGAGACCCAGTACTTC. It translates to CASNARLAPRQETQYF. The V and J genes are TRBV2 and TRBJ2-5; TRBD2 aligns across 7 bases. Germline-derived CDR1 and CDR2 are SNHLY and FYNNEI. The CDR3 is 16 amino acids. Trimming took 7 bases from V and 1 from J; bases not matched to a gene: 12.

The V gene is TRBV19, the J gene TRBJ1-2; 7 bases are a match to TRBD1. CDR1 is LNHDA and CDR2 is SQIVND in the germline V gene (reference sequence). J lost 7 bases, V lost 6 bases, and 11 bases had no gene match. The CDR3 extends over 14 amino acids. In DNA form, the CDR3 reads TGTGCCAGTAGACGAGAACAGGGGTTTCCTGGCTACACCTTC. Amino acids: CASRREQGFPGYTF.

The chain has TRBV6-5 and TRBJ1-1; weak D call: TRBD1 (6 bases). V lost 6 bases to trimming and J lost 6 bases, with 17 bases between them. The germline V gene encodes CDR1 MNHEY and CDR2 SVGAGI. There are 14 residues in the CDR3. The CDR3 DNA sequence: TGTGCCAGCAGGACCCAGGCAGGGGCTCCTGAAGCTTTCTTT. This codes for CASRTQAGAPEAFF.

This chain joins TRBV9 and TRBJ2-5; 9 bases match TRBD2. This CDR3 has 19 residues. The junction had 16 bases not matched to a gene; V was cut back by 0 bases and J by 4 bases. Germline-derived CDR1 and CDR2 are SGDLS and YYNGEE. The CDR3 sequence: CASSVGREGGRAARETQYF. The DNA for the CDR3 is TGTGCCAGCAGCGTAGGGCGGGAAGGCGGGAGGGCAGCGAGAGAGACCCAGTACTTC.

CDR3 in amino acids: CAISESRAGDSGYTF. Here the CDR3 DNA reads TGTGCCATCAGTGAGTCGAGGGCAGGGGATTCGGGCTACACCTTC. The chain employs TRBV10-3 and TRBJ1-2, with a tentative D call TRBD1 (6 bases). V lost 0 bases, J lost 8 bases, and 16 bases lay in between. The V gene's germline CDR1 is ENHRY and CDR2 SYGVKD. The CDR3 runs 15 residues.

V usage is TRBV6-2 or TRBV6-3 and J usage is TRBJ2-7; 12 positions match TRBD2. The CDR3 is made up of 15 amino acids. Looked up from germline, CDR1 is MNHEY and CDR2 is SVGEGT. Trimming cost V 5 bases and J 4 bases; bases outside gene matches: 6. CDR3 region: CASSQLTSGRYEQYF. Written as DNA, the CDR3 is TGTGCCAGCAGTCAGCTCACTAGCGGGAGGTACGAGCAGTACTTC.

CDR3 residues: CASSEGSYEQYV. CDR3 bases: TGTGCCAGCAGTGAGGGGAGTTACGAGCAGTACGTC. The chain joins TRBV2 to TRBJ2-7; D may be TRBD2 (5 bases). CDR3 size: 12 residues. Germline V lookup: CDR1 SNHLY, CDR2 FYNNEI. V was cut by 3 bases and J by 4 bases, with 7 bases left in between.

The chain has TRBV5-1 and TRBJ2-3, with a tentative D call TRBD1 (6 bases). Looked up from germline, CDR1 is SGHRS and CDR2 is YFSETQ. The CDR3 runs to 13 residues. Deletions cut 0 bases from V and 6 bases from J, with 8 bases between. CDR3 protein: CASSLEQGDTQYF. The CDR3 region has the DNA TGCGCCAGCAGCTTGGAGCAGGGGGATACGCAGTATTTT. Based on the CDR3 plus reference TRBV5-1 and TRBJ2-3, the full variable domain is KAGVTQTPRYLIKTRGQQVTLSCSPISGHRSVSWYQQTPGQGLQFLFEYFSETQRNKGNFPGRFSGRQFSNSRSEMNVSTLELGDSALYLCASSLEQGDTQYFGPGTRLTVL.

V usage is TRBV25-1 and J usage is TRBJ1-5; D ambiguous. The V and J ends lost 3 bases and 1 base respectively, with 10 bases between them. The CDR3 contains 15 residues. Germline values: CDR1 MGHDK, CDR2 SYGVNS. This chain's CDR3 is CASSDSPLSNQPQHF. The CDR3 coding sequence is TGTGCCAGCAGTGATTCGCCCCTAAGCAATCAGCCCCAGCATTTT.

V and J are TRBV30 and TRBJ2-5; the D gene is possibly TRBD2 (6 bases). The V gene's germline CDR1 is GTSNPN and CDR2 SVGIG (reference sequence). The V and J ends lost 7 bases and 4 bases respectively, with 7 bases between them. The CDR3 runs 10 residues. The CDR3 loop is CAFGRETQYF. Here the CDR3 DNA reads TGTGCCTTCGGGAGAGAGACCCAGTACTTC.

The CDR3 loop reads CASSLRQGLRGYTF. CDR3 DNA sequence: TGTGCCAGCAGCCTACGACAGGGGCTAAGGGGCTACACCTTC. J is TRBJ1-2 and V is TRBV7-2; 8 bases map to TRBD1. The CDR3 covers 14 residues. Germline V gives CDR1 SGHTA, CDR2 FQGNSA. Losses at the gene ends were 5 bases for V and 8 bases for J; bases not matched to a gene: 10.

The rearrangement links TRBV5-1 to TRBJ2-3; 14 positions match TRBD2. CDR3 length equals 14 residues. Germline loops: CDR1 SGHRS, CDR2 YFSETQ. V lost 4 bases to trimming and J lost 8 bases; unmatched junction nucleotides: 3. The CDR3 DNA reads TGCGCCAGCAGCCCCGGACTAGCGGGGGGTACGCAGTATTTT. Translating it yields CASSPGLAGGTQYF.